This T cell receptor (beta chain) was retrieved from a study of blood T cells in healthy people across ages. Study results and limitations: Long-lived donors carried more naive CD4+ cells and greater diversity than aged donors. With age, beta diversity per million T cells declined roughly linearly, significantly by about 40. A strong correlation was seen between TCR beta diversity and naive T cell percentage.

A word on this clonotype: The antigen remains unidentified.

Germline V gene data show CDR1 as MNHEY and CDR2 as SVGAGI. The ends were cut back, 5 bases at V and 0 bases at J, with 11 bases in the middle. This CDR3 region has 15 residues. Isolated per sample were at least 6 million PBMCs. Through a sample-barcoded 5' primer and a J-beta primer mix, a second PCR was run for roughly 7 to 12 cycles. One entry per CDR3 protein, called by TCRdb with MiXCR from the 5' RACE reads. Of 1.4 million or so distinct CDR3 sequences in the sample, 40% to 45% were seen once. The chain is built from TRBV6-5 and TRBJ1-5; D gene unclear. The source material was blood. This clonotype was obtained from a woman between 18 and 30 years old in good health. This chain's CDR3 is CASSRTRYSNQPQHF. The CDR3 DNA is TGTGCCAGCAGTCGGACGAGGTATAGCAATCAGCCCCAGCATTTT.